This passage covers 21 T cell receptor beta chains from one sample sequenced in a study of blood T cell repertoires in COVID-19. Method: immunoSEQ multiplex PCR; TCRdb's copy keeps in-frame clones and lacks some. The repertoire holds over 200,000 clones, over 80% seen once, with roughly 1.2% in the top ten. Source material: peripheral blood. The origin of the receptors is a woman aged 30 to 39 with COVID-19, enrolled during active disease.

The chain combines TRBV11-2 with TRBJ1-2, with D uncertain. The germline V gene encodes CDR1 SGHAT and CDR2 FQNNGV. V was clipped by 1 base and J by 7 bases, with 10 bases between them. The CDR3 covers 13 residues. CDR3: CASSLGRSPGYTF. The CDR3 DNA is TGTGCCAGCAGCTTAGGCAGGTCCCCTGGCTACACCTTC.

The rearrangement links TRBV5-8 to TRBJ1-5; the match to TRBD1 covers 9 bases. CDR1 SGHTS and CDR2 YDEGEE come from the germline V gene. The J segment lost 1 base and the V segment lost 0 bases, leaving 11 bases of the junction unmatched. The CDR3 is 19 residues long. This CDR3 is CASSLGAGQGIKSNQPQHF. The CDR3 DNA sequence: TGTGCCAGCAGCTTGGGAGCAGGACAGGGGATTAAGAGCAATCAGCCCCAGCATTTT.

J is TRBJ1-3 and V is TRBV7-8; D not certain. Germline V gene sequence: CDR1 SGHVS, CDR2 FQNEAQ. The germline V and J ends were trimmed by 1 base and 3 bases, with 4 bases remaining between them. The CDR3 runs to 13 residues. The DNA of the CDR3 is TGTGCCAGCAGCTTAGTAGATGGAAACACCATATATTTT. The encoded protein is CASSLVDGNTIYF.

This clone appeared a few times. A read error may produce the germline difference seen at one junction end. The rearrangement links TRBV6-6 to TRBJ2-1; perhaps TRBD2 as D (5 bases). In germline, CDR1 is MNHNY, CDR2 SVGAGI (reference sequence). The CDR3 is 12 residues long. CDR3 amino acids: CASSPDGNPSLF. The CDR3 DNA sequence: TGTGCCAGCAGTCCGGACGGGAACCCGTCCCTCTTC.

This clone turned up a few times. This sequence joins TRBV3-1 (or the pseudogene TRBV3-2) and TRBJ1-5; 9 bases map to TRBD1. V lost 1 base to trimming and J lost 3 bases; unmatched junction nucleotides: 7. The CDR3 length is 17 residues. Germline assignment: CDR1 LGHDT and CDR2 YNNKEL (reference sequence). As DNA, the CDR3 is TGTGCCAGCAGCCAAGGAAGGGACAGGGTAGACAATCAGCCCCAGCATTTT. Amino acid sequence: CASSQGRDRVDNQPQHF.

The chain joins TRBV2 to TRBJ1-6, with TRBD1 as a possible D gene (6 bases). The length of the CDR3 is 15 residues. V lost 6 bases, J lost 1 base, and 10 bases lay in between. CDR1 SNHLY and CDR2 FYNNEI come from the germline V gene. CDR3 in amino acids: CASRSRGSYNSPLHF. In DNA, the CDR3 is TGTGCCAGCAGGAGCAGGGGATCCTATAATTCACCCCTCCACTTT.

This chain uses TRBV4-3 with TRBJ2-3; 11 bases fit TRBD2. Germline-derived CDR1 and CDR2 are LGHNA and YSLEER. The CDR3 runs to 15 residues. V gave up 6 bases and J gave up 2 bases; unmatched junction bases: 4. The CDR3 spells CASRQGLADTDTQYF. Written as DNA, the CDR3 is TGCGCCAGCAGGCAGGGACTAGCGGACACAGATACGCAGTATTTT.

The rearrangement joins TRBV7-9 to TRBJ1-1; D unresolved. Germline V lookup: CDR1 SEHNR, CDR2 FQNEAQ (reference sequence). V gave up 1 base and J gave up 0 bases, with 6 bases separating them. CDR3 length equals 14 residues. CDR3 nucleotides: TGTGCCAGCAGCTTAGATCGCGTGAACACTGAAGCTTTCTTT. It codes for CASSLDRVNTEAFF.

The chain links TRBV21-1 to TRBJ1-4; the D call of TRBD1 is as the table states it, not checked on the DNA. TRBV21-1 is tagged as a pseudogene. This CDR3 comprises 16 residues. The CDR3 region is CASSRRSGTGVEKLFF. CDR3 DNA: TGTGCCAGCAGCCGACGATCCGGGACAGGGGTCGAAAAACTGTTTTTT.

The chain links TRBV12-5 to TRBJ2-7; 7 bases are shared with TRBD1. The germline V gene encodes CDR1 LGHNT and CDR2 FRNRAP. With V trimmed by 1 base and J by 5 bases, 5 bases remained unmatched. This CDR3 contains 14 residues. The CDR3 reads CASGLGQGRNEQYF. The DNA of the CDR3 is TGTGCTAGTGGTTTGGGACAGGGCAGGAACGAGCAGTACTTC.

The rearrangement links TRBV11-2 to TRBJ2-3, with TRBD2 as a possible D gene (6 bases). The CDR3 has 15 amino acids. Trimming shortened V by 0 bases and J by 2 bases, and 9 bases separated the two germline ends. CDR1 SGHAT and CDR2 FQNNGV come from the germline V gene. The CDR3 bases are TGTGCCAGCAGCTTAGAAGCGGGCCTCACAGATACGCAGTATTTT. It is translated as CASSLEAGLTDTQYF.

Written as DNA, the CDR3 is TGTGCCAGCAGATTAGAGGCTGAAGCTTTCTTT. Protein: CASRLEAEAFF. The J gene is TRBJ1-1, the V gene TRBV27; D is unresolved. The CDR3 runs 11 residues. Germline assignment: CDR1 MNHEY and CDR2 SMNVEV (reference sequence). Trimming cost V 6 bases and J 6 bases, with 8 bases left between them.

The chain is built from TRBV6-4 and TRBJ2-1, with 12 positions matching TRBD1. V lost 2 bases, J lost 5 bases, and 7 bases stayed unmatched. CDR1 and CDR2 from the germline V gene are MRHNA and SNTAGT. The CDR3 is 17 residues long. CDR3 coding DNA: TGTGCCAGCAGTGACAGCATGGGACAGGGGGCCCACAATGAGCAGTTCTTC. Its protein is CASSDSMGQGAHNEQFF.

The chain is built from TRBV4-1 and TRBJ1-1; D unclear. Germline lookup yields CDR1 MGHRA and CDR2 YSYEKL. The germline V and J ends were trimmed by 5 bases and 7 bases, with 14 bases remaining between them. The CDR3 is 13 amino acids. CDR3 DNA sequence: TGCGCCAGCAGCTTGCTTGTTCTCAGTGAAGCTTTCTTT. Translated, it gives CASSLLVLSEAFF.

This clone was found once. The V call is TRBV28, the J call TRBJ1-1; 8 bases match TRBD1. Looked up from germline, CDR1 is MDHEN and CDR2 is SYDVKM. The CDR3 loop spans 11 amino acids. With V trimmed by 3 bases and J by 10 bases, 1 base remained unmatched. CDR3 sequence (DNA): TGTGCCAGCAGTTTTGGACAGGGAGCTTTCTTT. It encodes CASSFGQGAFF.

Only a few counts were recorded for this clone. This chain joins TRBV5-4 and TRBJ1-2; TRBD1 matches 8 bases. The CDR3 sequence is 13 residues long. V lost 4 bases to trimming and J lost 4 bases; unmatched junction nucleotides: 3. CDR1 and CDR2 from the germline V gene are SGHNT and YYREEE (reference sequence). The DNA for the CDR3 is TGTGCCAGCAGCAGGGGACAGGTCTATGGCTACACCTTC. Protein product: CASSRGQVYGYTF.

CDR3 sequence: CASSPVPETQYF. For the CDR3, the DNA is TGTGCCAGCAGCCCCGTTCCCGAGACCCAGTACTTC. The chain recombines TRBV12-3 or TRBV12-4 with TRBJ2-5; D is unclear. CDR3 length: 12 amino acids. V shed 6 bases and J shed 5 bases, with 10 bases lying between them.

Regarding this clone: This CDR3 is also generated by other DNA sequences in the sample. The CDR3 nucleotides read TGTGCCAGCTCGCTTGACAGGGATCAGCCCCAGCATTTT. Amino acid sequence: CASSLDRDQPQHF. The chain recombines TRBV18 with TRBJ1-5, with TRBD1 matching 7 bases. With V trimmed by 6 bases and J by 5 bases, 4 bases remained unmatched. This CDR3 is built from 13 residues. Looked up from germline, CDR1 is KGHSH and CDR2 is LQKENI.

The V gene is TRBV9, the J gene TRBJ2-2; 9 nucleotides line up with TRBD2. This CDR3 spans 16 amino acids. Germline lookup yields CDR1 SGDLS and CDR2 YYNGEE. The V gene end was trimmed by 6 bases and the J gene end by 5 bases; junction bases not matched to a gene: 11. CDR3 bases: TGTGCCAGCACCCATCTTAGCGGGAGAAGTACCGGGGAGCTGTTTTTT. Translated, it gives CASTHLSGRSTGELFF.

The chain has TRBV6-5 and TRBJ2-1; 10 nucleotides line up with TRBD2. V trimming: 5 bases; J trimming: 5 bases; junction bases outside the gene matches: 6. CDR1 and CDR2 (germline): MNHEY, SVGAGI. The CDR3 runs to 15 residues. The CDR3 sequence: CASSPSGLANNEQFF. As DNA, the CDR3 is TGTGCCAGCAGTCCCTCGGGACTAGCGAACAATGAGCAGTTCTTC.

V is TRBV2 and J is TRBJ2-4; D gene unclear. There are 14 residues in the CDR3. V was clipped by 8 bases and J by 0 bases, with 11 bases between them. Germline CDR1 and CDR2: SNHLY and FYNNEI. CDR3 bases: TGTGCCAGCCGGCAGAGACTAGCCAAAAACATTCAGTACTTC. The encoded protein is CASRQRLAKNIQYF.